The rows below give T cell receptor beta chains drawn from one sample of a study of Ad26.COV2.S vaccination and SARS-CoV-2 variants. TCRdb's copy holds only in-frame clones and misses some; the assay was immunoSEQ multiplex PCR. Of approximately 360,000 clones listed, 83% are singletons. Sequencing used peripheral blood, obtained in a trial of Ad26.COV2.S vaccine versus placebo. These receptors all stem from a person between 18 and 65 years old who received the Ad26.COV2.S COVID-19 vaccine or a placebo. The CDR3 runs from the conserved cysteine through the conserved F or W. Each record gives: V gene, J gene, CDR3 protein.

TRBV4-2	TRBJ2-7	CASSQLQSGNPYEQYF
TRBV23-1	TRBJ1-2	CASSQKRGATGRDGYTF
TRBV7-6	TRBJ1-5	CASSLSGWVNQPQHF
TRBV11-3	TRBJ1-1	CASSKQGGTEAFF
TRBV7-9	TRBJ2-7	CASSLSVGGTGSYEQYF
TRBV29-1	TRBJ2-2	CSVDGTPNTGELFF
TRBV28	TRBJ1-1	CATQGAANTEAFF
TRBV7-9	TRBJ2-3	CASSHLTGTSGDTQYF
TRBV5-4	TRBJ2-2	CASSPSNTGELFF
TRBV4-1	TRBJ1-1	CASSQVTGRNTEAFF
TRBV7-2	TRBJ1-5	CASSFGKGVQPQHF
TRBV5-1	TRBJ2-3	CASSRLGGSTDTQYF
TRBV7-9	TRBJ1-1	CASSPRRPNTEAFF
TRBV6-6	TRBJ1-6	CASTGFGFSYNSPLHF
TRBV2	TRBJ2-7	CASSPKSGQYF
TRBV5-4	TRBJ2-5	CASSLGGNGVGETQYF
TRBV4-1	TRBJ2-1	CASSRLGSYNEQFF
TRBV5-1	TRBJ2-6	CASSLGGASGANVLTF
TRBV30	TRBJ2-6	CAWSTGTGAANVLTF
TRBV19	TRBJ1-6	CASSSLQGGIVDSPLHF
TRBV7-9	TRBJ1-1	CASTIELGGKAFF
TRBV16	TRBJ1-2	CASSQLGGPGGYTF
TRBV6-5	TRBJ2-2	CASSYFVTGELFF
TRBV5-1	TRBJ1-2	CASSWDRVNYGYTF
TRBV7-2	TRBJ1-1	CASSIRGGVATEAFF
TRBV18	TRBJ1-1	CASSRGGGENTEAFF
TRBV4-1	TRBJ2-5	CASSLAGRTQYF
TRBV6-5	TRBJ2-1	CASSYGDSHNEQFF
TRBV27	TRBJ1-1	CASSLLGQGVMWDTEAFF
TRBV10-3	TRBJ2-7	CAISESEGWVQYF
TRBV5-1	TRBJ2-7	CASKGTGQLHEQYF
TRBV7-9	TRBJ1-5	CASSSTRGPQHF
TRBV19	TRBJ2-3	CASTNLLAGGGTQYF
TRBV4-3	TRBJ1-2	CASSQAGDRDNYGYTF
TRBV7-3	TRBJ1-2	CASSLGAGLAPGYTF
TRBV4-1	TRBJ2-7	CASSQVALGYEQYF
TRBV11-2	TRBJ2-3	CASTSTSTQYF
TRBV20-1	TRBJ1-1	CSASSGGRVNTEAFF
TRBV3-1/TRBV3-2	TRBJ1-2	CASSLQGPYGYTF